This T cell receptor (beta chain) was recorded in a study of blood T cell repertoires in COVID-19. Study details: The study drew acute and convalescent COVID-19 samples from the United States, Italy and Spain.

The CDR3 is 15 amino acids. J lost 6 bases, V lost 4 bases, and 7 bases had no gene match. Original analysis: Amplifying reference gene primers gave estimates of nucleated cell counts. This table comes from immunoSEQ multiplex PCR, and its TCRdb copy is limited to in-frame clones, with some not included. V and J calls and clone size follow that table, whereas D and trimming were derived from the DNA. This sample has around 400,000 clones, with around 87% found just once. The TCR comes from a woman aged 55-69 years with COVID-19, enrolled during active disease. V usage is TRBV23-1 and J usage is TRBJ1-4; 8 nucleotides match TRBD1. TRBV23-1 is treated as an ORF (open reading frame) with a function not yet certain. Sequenced: peripheral blood. The CDR3 reads CASSPVLTGDEKLFF. The CDR3 DNA reads TGCGCCAGCAGTCCTGTTCTGACAGGGGATGAAAAACTGTTTTTT.